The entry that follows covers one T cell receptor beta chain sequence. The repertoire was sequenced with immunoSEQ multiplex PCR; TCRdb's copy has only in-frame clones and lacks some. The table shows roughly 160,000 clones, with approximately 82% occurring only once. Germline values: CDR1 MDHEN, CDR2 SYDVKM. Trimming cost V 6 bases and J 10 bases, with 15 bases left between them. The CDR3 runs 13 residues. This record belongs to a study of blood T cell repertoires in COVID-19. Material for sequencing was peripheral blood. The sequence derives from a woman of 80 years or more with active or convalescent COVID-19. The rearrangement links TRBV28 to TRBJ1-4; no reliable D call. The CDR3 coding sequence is TGTGCCAGCAGGGAGGGCAATTCGGGAAAACTGTTTTTT. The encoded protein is CASREGNSGKLFF.